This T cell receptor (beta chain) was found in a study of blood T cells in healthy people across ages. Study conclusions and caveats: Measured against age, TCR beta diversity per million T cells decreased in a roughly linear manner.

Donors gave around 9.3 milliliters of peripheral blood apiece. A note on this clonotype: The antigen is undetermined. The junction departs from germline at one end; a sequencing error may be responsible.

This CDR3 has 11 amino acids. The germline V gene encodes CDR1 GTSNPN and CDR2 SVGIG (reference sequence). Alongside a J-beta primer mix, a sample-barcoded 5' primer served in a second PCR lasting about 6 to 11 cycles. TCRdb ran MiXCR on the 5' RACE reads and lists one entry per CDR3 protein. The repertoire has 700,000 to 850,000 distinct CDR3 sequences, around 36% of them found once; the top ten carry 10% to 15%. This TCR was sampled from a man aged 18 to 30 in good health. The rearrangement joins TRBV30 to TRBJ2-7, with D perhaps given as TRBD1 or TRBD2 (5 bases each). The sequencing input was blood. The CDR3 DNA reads TGTGCCGGGAGTGGGGCATACGAGCAGTACTTC. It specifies CAGSGAYEQYF.